This TCR beta chain was captured in a study of shared clonotypes between healthy human individuals. As for this clone: Antigen: not known. The same CDR3 can be traced to other DNA sequences in this sample.

Study outcomes and limitations: Sampling was confined to blood; repertoires within tissues likely differ.

Produced via immunoSEQ multiplex PCR; TCRdb's table is partial and in-frame only. In the table there are a few hundred thousand clones, roughly three quarters of which are singletons. V lost 1 base and J 5 bases, leaving 11 bases between the germline ends. This CDR3 contains 14 residues. The germline V gene encodes CDR1 LGHNA and CDR2 YSLEER. Every one of the donors was a Caucasian adult that lived in Nashville, Tennessee. Sequenced input: PBMCs. This TCR was sampled from a woman aged 40-49 years in good health. Some clones in this sample may be carry-over from other donors' samples. This chain links TRBV4-3 with TRBJ1-2, with D possibly being TRBD1 (5 bases). CDR3 sequence (DNA): TGCGCCAGCAGCCAAGGGCAGGGTGGGTATGGCTACACCTTC. This gives the protein CASSQGQGGYGYTF.